These 31 T cell receptor beta chains were sequenced from one sample in a study of technical replicates of blood from several donors. The data were produced by immunoSEQ multiplex PCR, yet TCRdb's version contains in-frame clones alone and is incomplete. The table lists 65,000 to 70,000 clones, about 90% of them singletons. Sequencing was done on a sample of PBMCs. The receptors here all came from a human donor in good health. Some clones in this sample may be carry-over from other donors' samples.

The genes are TRBV5-1 and TRBJ1-5; D not certain. This CDR3 is 14 amino acids long. CDR1 is SGHRS, CDR2 YFSETQ, per germline. Trimming removed 0 bases at V and 3 bases at J, with 7 bases between. The CDR3, as DNA: TGCGCCAGCAGCTTGGGCGGAAACAATCAGCCCCAGCATTTT. It translates to CASSLGGNNQPQHF.

Concerning this clone itself: Distinct nucleotide sequences in the sample also encode this CDR3. This chain links TRBV9 with TRBJ2-2; 8 bases map to TRBD1. The CDR3 has 15 residues. V shed 4 bases, J shed 1 base, and the junction held 3 bases outside the gene matches. Germline V gene lookup returns CDR1 SGDLS and CDR2 YYNGEE. The CDR3 is CASSPGTGNTGELFF. The CDR3 bases are TGTGCCAGCAGCCCCGGGACAGGGAACACCGGGGAGCTGTTTTTT.

The genes are TRBV5-6 and TRBJ1-3, with D tentatively TRBD1 (5 bases). The CDR3 is made up of 14 amino acids. Per the germline V gene, CDR1 is SGHDT and CDR2 is YYEEEE. V gave up 3 bases and J gave up 2 bases, with 9 bases separating them. For the CDR3, the DNA is TGTGCCAGCAGCTCCACAGGCCCTGGAAACACCATATATTTT. Encoded protein: CASSSTGPGNTIYF.

The rearrangement links TRBV27 to TRBJ2-3, with 13 bases identical to TRBD2. The CDR3 extends over 17 amino acids. CDR1 and CDR2 from the germline V gene are MNHEY and SMNVEV (reference sequence). The J segment lost 2 bases and the V segment lost 5 bases, leaving 7 bases of the junction unmatched. CDR3 DNA sequence: TGTGCCAGCAGTACTGGACTAGCGGGGGAACACACAGATACGCAGTATTTT. It specifies CASSTGLAGEHTDTQYF.

This clone was recorded once. The chain couples TRBV7-2 to TRBJ2-7; TRBD1 matches at 8 bases. Per germline, CDR1 SGHTA and CDR2 FQGNSA. The CDR3 has 15 residues. The trim removed 4 bases at V and 1 base at J, leaving 6 bases unmatched. CDR3 in DNA: TGTGCCAGCAGCTGGCCCCGACAGGGGTCCTACGAGCAGTACTTC. Amino acids: CASSWPRQGSYEQYF.

In its sample, this clone was seen a few times. This chain connects TRBV10-3 to TRBJ2-6; the D gene is possibly TRBD1 (5 bases). V was trimmed by 6 bases and J by 4 bases, leaving 13 bases between them. This CDR3 has 15 amino acids. CDR1 and CDR2 from the germline V gene are ENHRY and SYGVKD. The CDR3 protein is CAISPQGTGANVLTF. The CDR3 DNA follows: TGTGCCATCAGCCCGCAGGGTACGGGGGCCAACGTCCTGACTTTC.

The chain is built from TRBV7-2 and TRBJ2-7; D is uncertain. Germline V gene data show CDR1 as SGHTA and CDR2 as FQGNSA. Trimming stripped 5 bases from V and 2 bases from J, with 16 bases between. This CDR3 comprises 15 residues. Here the CDR3 DNA reads TGTGCCAGCAGCCCCCCGACGGCCAGCGCCTACGAGCAGTACTTC. This gives the protein CASSPPTASAYEQYF.

The chain has TRBV7-2 and TRBJ2-7; D might be TRBD1 (6 bases). The CDR3 totals 15 residues. Germline V lookup: CDR1 SGHTA, CDR2 FQGNSA. The V end was cut by 5 bases, the J end by 3 bases, with 17 bases between. The CDR3 DNA is TGTGCCAGCAGCCCCCCCGGGACACTCAGCTACGAGCAGTACTTC. Translation gives CASSPPGTLSYEQYF.

The V call is TRBV30, the J call TRBJ2-7; 10 bases are shared with TRBD2. V lost 1 base to trimming and J lost 3 bases; unmatched junction nucleotides: 9. Germline CDR1 is GTSNPN and CDR2 is SVGIG (reference sequence). This CDR3 comprises 16 residues. The CDR3 sequence is CAWSGASGRNNYEQYF. The CDR3 nucleotides read TGTGCCTGGAGTGGTGCTAGCGGGAGAAACAACTACGAGCAGTACTTC.

The chain combines TRBV19 with TRBJ1-5, with 10 bases lining up with TRBD1. The germline V gene encodes CDR1 LNHDA and CDR2 SQIVND (reference sequence). This CDR3 has 14 amino acids. J gave up 7 bases and V 3 bases, and 3 bases lay outside the gene matches. The CDR3, as DNA: TGTGCCAGTAGTATGGACAGGGGGGAACAGCCCCAGCATTTT. This translates into CASSMDRGEQPQHF. The variable domain in full, with the rest retrieved from reference TRBV19 and TRBJ1-5, is DGGITQSPKYLFRKEGQNVTLSCEQNLNHDAMYWYRQDPGQGLRLIYYSQIVNDFQKGDIAEGYSVSREKKESFPLTVTSAQKNPTAFYLCASSMDRGEQPQHFGDGTRLSIL.

The CDR3 is CASSFGTATEQYF. CDR3 in DNA: TGCGCCAGCAGCTTTGGGACAGCGACCGAGCAGTACTTC. This rearrangement joins TRBV5-1 to TRBJ2-7; 7 bases match TRBD1. Germline CDR1 is SGHRS and CDR2 is YFSETQ. The CDR3 loop spans 13 amino acids. V lost 2 bases, J lost 6 bases, and 5 bases stayed unmatched.

The genes are TRBV27 and TRBJ2-7; TRBD2 might be the D (5 bases). Germline V gene lookup returns CDR1 MNHEY and CDR2 SMNVEV (reference sequence). The V and J ends lost 4 bases and 7 bases respectively, with 11 bases between them. The CDR3 is made up of 12 amino acids. CDR3: CASSYLAGEQYF. The CDR3 region has the DNA TGTGCCAGCAGTTATCTAGCCGGGGAGCAGTACTTC.

Here the CDR3 reads CAWIRGDTEAFF. The CDR3, as DNA: TGTGCCTGGATTAGGGGTGACACTGAAGCTTTCTTT. V usage is TRBV30 and J usage is TRBJ1-1; D is perhaps TRBD1 (5 bases). The germline V and J ends were trimmed by 4 bases and 3 bases, with 9 bases remaining between them. The germline CDR1 and CDR2 sequences are GTSNPN and SVGIG (reference sequence). The CDR3 spans 12 residues. The full variable domain, in which reference TRBV30 and TRBJ1-1 provide the parts outside the CDR3, is SQTIHQWPATLVQPVGSPLSLECTVEGTSNPNLYWYRQAAGRGLQLLFYSVGIGQISSEVPQNLSASRPQDRQFILSSKKLLLSDSGFYLCAWIRGDTEAFFGQGTRLTVV.

The J gene is TRBJ1-5, the V gene TRBV2; D unclear. Trimming left V 4 bases short and J 6 bases short, with 7 bases between. Germline loops: CDR1 SNHLY, CDR2 FYNNEI. The CDR3 is 12 residues long. The chain's CDR3 is CASSVGVQPQHF. Here the CDR3 DNA reads TGTGCCAGCAGTGTGGGAGTTCAGCCCCAGCATTTT.

The rearrangement uses TRBV4-3 and TRBJ2-1; a weak D match, TRBD2 (6 bases). The germline CDR1 and CDR2 sequences are LGHNA and YSLEER. V lost 4 bases, J lost 7 bases, and 32 bases lay in between. The CDR3 totals 20 residues. CDR3 DNA: TGCGCCAGCAGCCGAGATGCCCAGGAGGGAGCCTCTCGATCGAGGAATGAGCAGTTCTTC. Translating gives CASSRDAQEGASRSRNEQFF.

The chain is built from TRBV10-3 and TRBJ1-1; D remains ambiguous. V lost 1 base, J lost 0 bases, and 9 bases lay in between. Germline CDR1 reads ENHRY; CDR2 reads SYGVKD. CDR3 length: 15 amino acids. CDR3 in DNA: TGTGCCATCAGTGAGTTAGCCAGATTGAACACTGAAGCTTTCTTT. It yields the protein CAISELARLNTEAFF.

This clone came up once. The V call is TRBV5-4, the J call TRBJ2-2; 7 bases align to TRBD2. The CDR3 is 15 amino acids. J gave up 6 bases and V 3 bases, and 8 bases lay outside the gene matches. Germline CDR1 and CDR2: SGHNT and YYREEE (reference sequence). CDR3: CASSSLTSVPGELFF. CDR3 in DNA: TGTGCCAGCAGCTCCCTCACTAGCGTTCCCGGGGAGCTGTTTTTT.

The chain combines TRBV4-1 with TRBJ2-7; tentative D call: TRBD1 (5 bases). Trimming cost V 0 bases and J 4 bases, with 13 bases left between them. The CDR3 extends over 15 amino acids. Germline CDR1 reads MGHRA; CDR2 reads YSYEKL. CDR3 sequence reads: CASSQDGPGPYEQYF. The CDR3 bases are TGCGCCAGCAGCCAAGATGGGCCAGGGCCTTACGAGCAGTACTTC.

This sequence joins TRBV21-1 and TRBJ2-6; no DNA check was done on the table's D call, TRBD1. TRBV21-1 is described as a pseudogene. The length of the CDR3 is 19 residues. The DNA for the CDR3 is TGTGCCAGCAGCGCCCCTCCGGAGGCAGGGGGCGGCGGGGCCAACGTCCTGACTTTC. Translation: CASSAPPEAGGGGANVLTF.

V is TRBV5-6 and J is TRBJ1-2; maybe TRBD1 (5 bases). Germline CDR1 SGHDT, CDR2 YYEEEE. Trimming removed 2 bases at V and 0 bases at J, with 11 bases between. This CDR3 is built from 15 residues. The CDR3 coding sequence is TGTGCCAGCAGCTTCTGGGCAGGGCCTAACTATGGCTACACCTTC. Translated, it gives CASSFWAGPNYGYTF.

The chain employs TRBV30 and TRBJ1-1; tentative D call: TRBD1 (5 bases). The germline V and J ends were trimmed by 5 bases and 1 base, with 11 bases remaining between them. The CDR3 has 13 amino acids. From germline, CDR1 is GTSNPN and CDR2 SVGIG (reference sequence). CDR3: CAWERQPNTEAFF. The CDR3 coding sequence is TGTGCCTGGGAAAGACAGCCGAACACTGAAGCTTTCTTT.

The gene calls are TRBV4-2 and TRBJ2-5; 11 bases agree with TRBD2. CDR1 and CDR2 (germline): LGHNA, YNFKEQ. The CDR3 is 19 amino acids. With 1 base clipped from V and 2 bases from J, the junction kept 12 bases outside the gene matches. CDR3 region: CASSQALAGDMRGQETQYF. In DNA, the CDR3 is TGTGCCAGCAGCCAAGCACTAGCGGGAGACATGAGGGGACAAGAGACCCAGTACTTC.

V gene TRBV7-2 combines with J gene TRBJ2-1, with TRBD2 as a possible D gene (5 bases). The germline V and J ends were trimmed by 5 bases and 8 bases, with 13 bases remaining between them. In germline, CDR1 is SGHTA, CDR2 FQGNSA. The CDR3 contains 13 residues. CDR3 bases: TGTGCCAGCAGCCCCAGACCGGGGTATGAGCAGTTCTTC. Translation gives CASSPRPGYEQFF.

V and J are TRBV7-9 and TRBJ2-2; 12 nucleotides agree with TRBD2. Per germline, CDR1 SEHNR and CDR2 FQNEAQ (reference sequence). The V gene end was trimmed by 4 bases and the J gene end by 5 bases; junction bases not matched to a gene: 11. This CDR3 is built from 18 residues. The DNA of the CDR3 is TGTGCCAGCAGCTCTATTCAGACTAGCGGGAGAGGGACCGGGGAGCTGTTTTTT. Encoded protein: CASSSIQTSGRGTGELFF.

Remarks on this clone: One junction end does not reproduce the germline sequence, and a read error may be involved. The J gene is TRBJ2-2, the V gene TRBV4-2; 9 bases are shared with TRBD1. The CDR3 totals 17 residues. CDR1 is LGHNA, CDR2 YNFKEQ, per germline. The CDR3 bases are TGTGCCAGCACCCAAACTCGGACAGGGGCGTCCGGCGGGGAGCTGTTTTTT. Translation gives CASTQTRTGASGGELFF.

The rearrangement uses TRBV4-1 and TRBJ2-3; 12 nucleotides line up with TRBD2. The V and J ends lost 1 base and 0 bases, in that order; junction bases with no gene match: 14. The V gene's germline CDR1 is MGHRA and CDR2 YSYEKL. The CDR3 has 21 residues. The CDR3 here is CASSQVLILAGGPPSTDTQYF. The CDR3 bases are TGCGCCAGCAGCCAAGTCCTAATACTAGCGGGAGGTCCTCCTAGCACAGATACGCAGTATTTT.

CDR3 region: CASSQVLAGGDEQYF. CDR3 nucleotide sequence: TGTGCCAGCAGCCAAGTACTAGCGGGAGGGGACGAGCAGTACTTC. The chain combines TRBV4-2 with TRBJ2-7; TRBD2 aligns across 13 bases. V lost 1 base to trimming and J lost 5 bases; unmatched junction nucleotides: 2. The germline gives CDR1 LGHNA, CDR2 YNFKEQ. This CDR3 spans 15 amino acids.

This clone was detected a few times. The chain carries TRBV19 and TRBJ1-5, with a possible D match to TRBD1 (6 bases). This CDR3 is 15 amino acids long. Trimming took 3 bases from V and 3 from J, leaving 12 bases between them. Germline assignment: CDR1 LNHDA and CDR2 SQIVND (reference sequence). CDR3 loop: CASSMQQGTNQPQHF. CDR3 in DNA: TGTGCCAGTAGTATGCAACAGGGAACCAATCAGCCCCAGCATTTT. Full variable domain (rest looked up from reference TRBV19 and TRBJ1-5): DGGITQSPKYLFRKEGQNVTLSCEQNLNHDAMYWYRQDPGQGLRLIYYSQIVNDFQKGDIAEGYSVSREKKESFPLTVTSAQKNPTAFYLCASSMQQGTNQPQHFGDGTRLSIL.

This CDR3 reads CASSVDINNYGYTF. CDR3 sequence (DNA): TGCGCCAGCAGCGTGGACATAAATAACTATGGCTACACCTTC. The chain combines TRBV5-1 with TRBJ1-2, with D tentatively TRBD1 (5 bases). V was trimmed by 4 bases and J by 1 base, leaving 11 bases between them. The V gene's germline CDR1 is SGHRS and CDR2 YFSETQ. This CDR3 has 14 amino acids. Together with reference TRBV5-1 and TRBJ1-2, the CDR3 gives the full variable domain: KAGVTQTPRYLIKTRGQQVTLSCSPISGHRSVSWYQQTPGQGLQFLFEYFSETQRNKGNFPGRFSGRQFSNSRSEMNVSTLELGDSALYLCASSVDINNYGYTFGSGTRLTVV.

The chain links TRBV4-2 to TRBJ2-5; D ambiguous. V lost 0 bases to trimming and J lost 4 bases, with 12 bases between them. The V gene's germline CDR1 is LGHNA and CDR2 YNFKEQ. The CDR3 length is 15 residues. CDR3 DNA sequence: TGTGCCAGCAGCCAAGATTACGTCCCCGGAGAGACCCAGTACTTC. It encodes CASSQDYVPGETQYF.

The V call is TRBV5-1, the J call TRBJ1-2, with 9 bases matching TRBD1. The CDR3 totals 15 residues. CDR1 is SGHRS, CDR2 YFSETQ, per germline. The ends lost 0 bases at V and 10 bases at J; junction bases unmatched: 10. CDR3 residues: CASSLVVAGQGSYTF. The CDR3 nucleotides read TGCGCCAGCAGCTTGGTGGTCGCAGGACAGGGGTCCTACACCTTC.